Listed here is a single T cell receptor (beta chain). The data are from a study of shared T cell receptors in the human thymus. This CDR3 comprises 15 residues. CDR1 is SGHAT, CDR2 FQNNGV, per germline. Trimming cost V 3 bases and J 1 base, with 12 bases left between them. Libraries were prepared by immunoSEQ multiplex PCR; TCRdb keeps only in-frame clonotypes and omits some of them. The repertoire includes under 850,000 clones, 70% to 90% of them detected once, and approximately 0.011% sits in the top ten. These records were also assigned to another study, of human thymus T cells. That report notes: Corrective heart surgery yielded resections, and these provided the thymus tissue. Related research examined unrelated individuals and reported that their thymic repertoires overlapped highly.

Sample: thymocytes. V gene TRBV11-2 combines with J gene TRBJ1-1, with unresolved D. This sequence originates from a boy less than two years old with a congenital heart defect. CDR3 DNA sequence: TGTGCCAGCAGCTTCGGGGAGAGGACGAACACTGAAGCTTTCTTT. Encoded protein: CASSFGERTNTEAFF.